Presented here are 18 T cell receptor beta chains from one specimen sequenced in a study of blood T cells in healthy people across ages. Using a J-beta primer mix together with a sample-barcoded 5' primer, a second PCR was run for about 6 to 12 cycles. MiXCR, run by TCRdb on the 5' RACE reads, gives a single entry per CDR3 protein. The sample records around 900,000 distinct CDR3 sequences, less than 35% being singletons. Sample: blood. Receptor source: a woman older than 75 in good health.

A note on this clonotype: This sequence may be a read error, since a much larger clone differs from it by one base. The chain has TRBV11-2 and TRBJ2-4; D is uncertain. The ends were cut back, 0 bases at V and 13 bases at J, with 16 bases in the middle. Looked up from germline, CDR1 is SGHAT and CDR2 is FQNNGV. The CDR3 contains 14 residues. The CDR3 bases are TGTGCCAGCAGCTTAGATCTAGTGCCCAATGAGCAGTACTTC. Protein product: CASSLDLVPNEQYF.

This clonotype was detected ten times or more. The chain couples TRBV5-1 to TRBJ2-1; 7 bases line up with TRBD2. CDR3 length equals 16 residues. V dropped 1 base and J dropped 5; count of bases not matched to a gene: 9. Germline values: CDR1 SGHRS, CDR2 YFSETQ. The CDR3 sequence is CASSLPAGVKDNEQFF. In nucleotides, the CDR3 is TGCGCCAGCAGCTTGCCCGCGGGGGTAAAAGACAATGAGCAGTTCTTC.

The chain couples TRBV12-5 to TRBJ2-2, with no clear D. V lost 6 bases and J lost 4, with 6 bases in between. Germline CDR1 LGHNT, CDR2 FRNRAP. The length of the CDR3 is 12 residues. The CDR3: CASGHSTGELFF. CDR3 DNA: TGTGCTAGTGGCCACTCCACCGGGGAGCTGTTTTTT.

This clonotype has at least ten counts. The CDR3 sequence: CSVVTSTDTQYF. CDR3 nucleotides: TGCAGCGTTGTGACGAGCACAGATACGCAGTATTTT. The rearrangement links TRBV29-1 to TRBJ2-3; no reliable D call. CDR3 size: 12 residues. Trimming shortened V by 4 bases and J by 0 bases, and 5 bases separated the two germline ends. The germline CDR1 and CDR2 sequences are SQVTM and ANQGSEA.

V gene TRBV13 combines with J gene TRBJ2-1, with TRBD2 matching over 10 bases. V shed 7 bases, J shed 9 bases, and the junction held 9 bases outside the gene matches. CDR1 is PRHDT, CDR2 FYEKMQ, per germline (reference sequence). The CDR3 has 14 amino acids. Written as DNA, the CDR3 is TGTGCCAGCACATCAGCGGGGGGGCCAGGTGAGCAGTTCTTC. Protein product: CASTSAGGPGEQFF.

Turning to this clonotype: It may be a read error: a sequence one base away is much more abundant. The V and J genes are TRBV20-1 and TRBJ1-2; no clear D. V lost 3 bases, J lost 5 bases, and 10 bases lay in between. The CDR3 extends over 12 amino acids. Germline CDR1 and CDR2: DFQATT and SNEGSKA (reference sequence). As DNA, the CDR3 is TGCAGTGCTAGCGGCGGCAGTTATGGCTACACCTTC. Amino acid sequence: CSASGGSYGYTF.

V usage is TRBV6-2 or TRBV6-3 and J usage is TRBJ1-5, with 7 bases identical to TRBD1. Germline assignment: CDR1 MNHEY and CDR2 SVGEGT. The CDR3 sequence is 13 residues long. V shed 7 bases, J shed 5 bases, and the junction held 5 bases outside the gene matches. This CDR3 is CASTTGEYQPQHF. Here the CDR3 DNA reads TGTGCCAGCACCACAGGGGAGTATCAGCCCCAGCATTTT.

At least ten counts were recorded for this clonotype. V and J are TRBV6-6 and TRBJ2-3; 7 bases are shared with TRBD2. This CDR3 is built from 14 residues. Germline CDR1 is MNHNY and CDR2 is SVGAGI (reference sequence). V trimming: 6 bases; J trimming: 1 base; junction bases outside the gene matches: 4. The CDR3 loop is CASSTAGGTDTQYF. The CDR3 DNA reads as TGTGCCAGCAGCACGGCGGGGGGCACAGATACGCAGTATTTT.

Ten or more counts support this clonotype. This chain joins TRBV15 and TRBJ1-5; D not certain. The CDR3 is made up of 16 amino acids. The V gene lost 0 bases and the J gene lost 4 bases, with 13 bases spanning the gap. Germline lookup yields CDR1 LNHNV and CDR2 YYDKDF (reference sequence). The CDR3, as DNA: TGTGCCACCAGCAGAGATAGGAAAGGTTGGAATCAGCCCCAGCATTTT. It codes for CATSRDRKGWNQPQHF.

As to this clonotype: A much larger clonotype is one base distant, so this may be a read error. V usage is TRBV5-1 and J usage is TRBJ2-7; D possibly corresponds to TRBD1 (5 bases). V was shortened by 0 bases and J by 0 bases, with 10 bases between the two germline ends. Germline V gene lookup returns CDR1 SGHRS and CDR2 YFSETQ. There are 15 residues in the CDR3. The CDR3 here is CASSLGRGDSYEQYF. The CDR3 DNA follows: TGCGCCAGCAGCTTGGGTAGGGGTGACTCCTACGAGCAGTACTTC. The entire variable domain, with the rest obtained from reference TRBV5-1 and TRBJ2-7, is as follows: KAGVTQTPRYLIKTRGQQVTLSCSPISGHRSVSWYQQTPGQGLQFLFEYFSETQRNKGNFPGRFSGRQFSNSRSEMNVSTLELGDSALYLCASSLGRGDSYEQYFGPGTRLTVT.

The chain recombines TRBV6-2 or TRBV6-3 with TRBJ2-5; 8 nucleotides align to TRBD1. The J call may be faulty, since TRBJ2-1 better matches the DNA end. This CDR3 has 14 residues. The germline V gene has CDR1 MNHEY and CDR2 SVGEGT. CDR3 in amino acids: CASSYAGGQETQFF. DNA of the CDR3: TGTGCCAGCAGTTATGCAGGGGGCCAAGAGACCCAGTTCTTC.

This clonotype was picked up one time. A much more abundant neighbour one base away suggests this may be a read error. Because the CDR3 is missing its conserved closing phenylalanine or tryptophan, this is likely a read error. The rearrangement joins TRBV5-5 to TRBJ2-1; D gene unclear. Between the trimmed V and J ends, which lost 2 bases and 0 bases, there was a span of 9 bases. The CDR3 length is 15 residues. The V gene's germline CDR1 is SGHKS and CDR2 YYEKEE (reference sequence). The CDR3 DNA reads as TGTGCCAGCAGCTTCGAACCGAGCTCCTACAATGAGCAGTTCGTC. It specifies CASSFEPSSYNEQFV.

V usage is TRBV20-1 and J usage is TRBJ2-1; TRBD2 matches at 11 bases. The CDR3 spans 15 residues. V shed 6 bases and J 3 bases; nucleotides not matched to a gene: 7. Per the germline V gene, CDR1 is DFQATT and CDR2 is SNEGSKA (reference sequence). As DNA, the CDR3 is TGCAGTGCGGTTTCGACTAGCGGGGACTACAATGAGCAGTTCTTC. As protein: CSAVSTSGDYNEQFF.

The sample holds a few counts of this clonotype. This chain links TRBV14 with TRBJ1-2; D gene ambiguous. This CDR3 has 15 amino acids. CDR1 and CDR2 (germline): SGHDN, FVKESK. V was cut by 1 base and J by 0 bases, with 9 bases left in between. The CDR3 nucleotides are TGTGCCAGCAGCCAAGGAAAGGGAGCTAACTATGGCTACACCTTC. Translating it yields CASSQGKGANYGYTF.

This clonotype has more than one count but fewer than ten. The chain employs TRBV6-6 and TRBJ2-2, with D tentatively TRBD2 (6 bases). There are 15 residues in the CDR3. V lost 5 bases and J lost 3, with 13 bases in between. The germline gives CDR1 MNHNY, CDR2 SVGAGI (reference sequence). The chain's CDR3 is CASSDLARDTGELFF. The CDR3, as DNA: TGTGCCAGCAGTGACCTAGCGAGGGACACCGGGGAGCTGTTTTTT.

The V gene is TRBV3-1, the J gene TRBJ1-5; D not resolved. The CDR3 contains 15 residues. Germline V CDR1 and CDR2: LGHDT, YNNKEL (reference sequence). V was pared by 8 bases and J by 0 bases, with 14 bases between. CDR3 amino acids: CASGRRADSNQPQHF. CDR3 coding DNA: TGTGCCAGCGGCCGTCGGGCAGATAGCAATCAGCCCCAGCATTTT.

This clonotype was observed at least ten times. The chain employs TRBV6-2 or TRBV6-3 and TRBJ1-2; D is possibly TRBD1 (5 bases). Trimming removed 0 bases at V and 0 bases at J, with 11 bases between. Germline values: CDR1 MNHEY, CDR2 SVGEGT. The CDR3 extends over 16 amino acids. The CDR3 here is CASSYSTELSNYGYTF. CDR3 coding DNA: TGTGCCAGCAGTTACTCGACAGAGCTTTCTAACTATGGCTACACCTTC.

This rearrangement joins TRBV7-9 to TRBJ1-6; D is perhaps TRBD1 (5 bases). The ends were cut back, 5 bases at V and 8 bases at J, with 10 bases in the middle. The germline V gene has CDR1 SEHNR and CDR2 FQNEAQ (reference sequence). The CDR3 runs to 13 residues. The CDR3 reads CASSEPGHSPLHF. In DNA form, the CDR3 reads TGTGCCAGCAGCGAGCCGGGACATTCACCCCTCCACTTT.